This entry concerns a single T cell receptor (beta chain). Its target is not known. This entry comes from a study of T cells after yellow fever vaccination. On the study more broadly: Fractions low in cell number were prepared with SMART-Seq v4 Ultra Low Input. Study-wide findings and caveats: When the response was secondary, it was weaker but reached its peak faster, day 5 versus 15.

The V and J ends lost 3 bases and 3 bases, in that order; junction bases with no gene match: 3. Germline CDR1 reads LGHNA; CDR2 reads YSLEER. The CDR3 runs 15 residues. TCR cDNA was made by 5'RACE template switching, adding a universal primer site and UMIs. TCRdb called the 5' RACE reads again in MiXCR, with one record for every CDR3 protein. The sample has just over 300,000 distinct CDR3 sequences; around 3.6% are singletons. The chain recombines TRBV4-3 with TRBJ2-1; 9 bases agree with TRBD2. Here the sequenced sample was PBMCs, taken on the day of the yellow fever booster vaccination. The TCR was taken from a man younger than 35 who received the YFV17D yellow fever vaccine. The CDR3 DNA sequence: TGCGCCAGCAGCCAGCGGGGGGGCCTCTACAATGAGCAGTTCTTC. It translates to CASSQRGGLYNEQFF.